In this sample, the clone carrying this TCR beta chain turned up many times. Sequencing libraries of naive CD8 cells derived from approximately 20,000 to 980,000 sorted cells with 10%, 30% or 50% RNA. This specimen comes from a study of molecular identifiers for immune sequencing clone quantification. Library preparation followed earlier protocols using designated TCR primers. Each CDR3 protein gets one entry after TCRdb re-called the PCR reads with MiXCR. The table records around 470,000 distinct CDR3 sequences, over 20% of them present only once. Germline values: CDR1 LGHNA, CDR2 YSLEER. Germline trimming cut 4 bases from V and 4 bases from J; bases unmatched to any gene: 9. This CDR3 has 16 amino acids.

The sequence was obtained from a human donor in good health. Some libraries in this study had Jurkat cell RNA spiked in. The rearrangement links TRBV4-3 to TRBJ2-3; TRBD2 agrees at 9 bases. Sample: naive CD8+ T cells from blood, with Jurkat cell RNA spiked in. Subset in this sample: FACS-sorted CD8+CD4-CCR7+CD45RA+ naive T cells. The DNA for the CDR3 is TGCGCCAGCAGCCGCGGGAGGGGCAGGGGCTCAGATACGCAGTATTTT. This encodes CASSRGRGRGSDTQYF.